Listed below are T cell receptor beta chains from one sample, sequenced in a study of regulatory T cells. The data were produced by immunoSEQ multiplex PCR, yet TCRdb's version contains in-frame clones alone and is incomplete. The table includes fewer than 13,000 clones, about 87% detected once. Sequencing was done on a sample of CD8+ T cells sorted from blood. All receptors derive from a person aged 18-29 years with CD3G deficiency. The CDR3 runs from the conserved cysteine through the conserved F or W. A D gene is named only where the DNA matches it firmly. Clone size is shown for a subset of rows, as once, few, many or a class of expanded clone.

j_gene | abundance | v_gene | d_gene | CDR3nt | CDR3aa
TRBJ2-7 | - | TRBV6-1 | TRBD2 | TGTGCCAGCAGTGTGAGTCAGGGAGGGTACGAGCAGTACTTC | CASSVSQGGYEQYF
TRBJ2-1 | once | TRBV5-1 | - | TGCGCCAGCAGCTCGACAGGCAATGAGCAGTTCTTC | CASSSTGNEQFF
TRBJ1-1 | - | TRBV11-2 | - | TGTGCCAGCAGCTTTGGCGGCAGTGAAGCTTTCTTT | CASSFGGSEAFF
TRBJ2-5 | - | TRBV7-8 | - | TGTGCCAGCACCGGGAGTTTTGGGGAGACCCAGTACTTC | CASTGSFGETQYF
TRBJ1-1 | - | TRBV6-1 | TRBD1 | TGTGCCAGCAGGGACCGGGACAGGGTGAACACTGAAGCTTTCTTT | CASRDRDRVNTEAFF
TRBJ2-1 | once | TRBV28 | - | TGTGCCAGCAGTCGGTCACCGGAAAATAATGAGCAGTTCTTC | CASSRSPENNEQFF
TRBJ2-1 | - | TRBV27 | TRBD2 | TGTGCCAGCCAAGCGGGAGGAATATACAATGAGCTGTTCTTC | CASQAGGIYNELFF
TRBJ2-4 | - | TRBV11-2 | TRBD1 | TGTGCCAGCAGCCGCGCCGGGACAGCCCTAGCCAAAAACATTCAGTACTTC | CASSRAGTALAKNIQYF
TRBJ2-1 | - | TRBV27 | - | TGTGCCAGCAGCTCGGGGGTCCGCAATGAGCAGTTCTTC | CASSSGVRNEQFF
TRBJ1-1 | once | TRBV5-1 | TRBD1 | TGCGCCAGCAGCAGGCGGGCAGGGGGAGACACTGAAGCTTTCTTT | CASSRRAGGDTEAFF
TRBJ2-3 | - | TRBV28 | TRBD1 | TGTGCCAGCAGTTCCGGGACAGTGGTGGCAGATACGCAGTATTTT | CASSSGTVVADTQYF
TRBJ2-5 | once | TRBV11-2 | - | TGTGCCAGCAGCCCCGCCCAAGGCCTTTATAGTAGGAAGACCCAGTACTTC | CASSPAQGLYSRKTQYF
TRBJ2-7 | large | TRBV6-1 | - | TGTGCCAGCACCGGGGGAGTCCCCTACGAGCAGTACTTC | CASTGGVPYEQYF
TRBJ2-1 | few | TRBV6-1 | TRBD2 | TGTGCCAGCACGGGCGGGGGGCTCAATGAGCAGTTCTTC | CASTGGGLNEQFF
TRBJ2-7 | - | TRBV5-3 | - | TGTGCCAGAATTAGGGGACCACGGGAGCAGTACTTC | CARIRGPREQYF
TRBJ2-3 | - | TRBV5-1 | - | TGCGCCAGCAGCCAGGACTGGGGAGATACGCAGTATTTT | CASSQDWGDTQYF
TRBJ2-3 | few | TRBV9 | TRBD2 | TGTGCCAGCAGCGCAGGCGGGGGAGTCGATACGCAGTATTTT | CASSAGGGVDTQYF
TRBJ2-3 | - | TRBV30 | - | TGTGCCTGGAACGGCGGGGGCCCAGATACGCAGTATTTT | CAWNGGGPDTQYF
TRBJ1-1 | - | TRBV19 | - | TGTGCCAGTTCATTCAGGGGCGCTGAAGCTTTCTTT | CASSFRGAEAFF
TRBJ2-1 | - | TRBV5-1 | TRBD2 | TGCGCCAGCAGCTTGGCGGCTAGCGGGTTTGAGCAGTTCTTC | CASSLAASGFEQFF
TRBJ2-3 | once | TRBV28 | TRBD2 | TGTGCCAGCAGTGCCACCCACGGGACTAGCGGGTTCACAGATACGCAGTATTTT | CASSATHGTSGFTDTQYF
TRBJ2-3 | - | TRBV5-1 | - | TGCGCCAGCAGCTTGGATCCCCAGCCAGGGGGCACAGATACGCAGTATTTT | CASSLDPQPGGTDTQYF
TRBJ2-6 | - | TRBV5-1 | TRBD1 | TGCGCCAGCAGCTTCTCAGGGGGCTCTGGGGCCAACGTCCTGACTTTC | CASSFSGGSGANVLTF
TRBJ2-7 | - | TRBV13 | - | TGTGCCAGCAGCCTAGGCCCCTCCGAGCAGTACTTC | CASSLGPSEQYF
TRBJ2-2 | - | TRBV28 | - | TGTGCCAGCAGTTCTCTAACCCGCGACGGGAACACCGGGGAGCTGTTTTTT | CASSSLTRDGNTGELFF
TRBJ2-7 | - | TRBV7-9 | - | TGTGCCAGCAGCGGGACGGGCCCGTCCTACGAGCAGTACTTC | CASSGTGPSYEQYF
TRBJ2-1 | - | TRBV12-5 | - | TGTGCTAGTGGTTTGTCCGGACCCCTCAATGAGCAGTTCTTC | CASGLSGPLNEQFF
TRBJ2-7 | - | TRBV28 | - | TGTGCCAGCAGTTCTAACAGGGCGCGGGAGCAGTACTTC | CASSSNRAREQYF
TRBJ2-5 | - | TRBV7-9 | TRBD2 | TGTGCCAGCAGCCGATTAGACCTAGCGGGAGAGACCCAGTACTTC | CASSRLDLAGETQYF
TRBJ2-3 | once | TRBV21-1 | - | TGTGCCAGCAGCTGGAAGGCGTGGGATACGCAGTATTTT | CASSWKAWDTQYF
TRBJ2-3 | - | TRBV28 | TRBD2 | TGTGCCAGCAGTTTTGGCCCCGAAGAAGCGGGAATGTCAGATACGCAGTATTTT | CASSFGPEEAGMSDTQYF
TRBJ1-1 | - | TRBV27 | - | TGTGCCAGCAGTTTATCAGCGAACACTGAAGCTTTCTTT | CASSLSANTEAFF
TRBJ2-7 | - | TRBV7-9 | TRBD1 | TGTGCCAGCAGCTTAAACAGGGGAGAGCAGTACTTC | CASSLNRGEQYF
TRBJ1-1 | once | TRBV6-1 | - | TGTGCCAGCAGCGACGCGGCGAACACTGAAGCTTTCTTT | CASSDAANTEAFF
TRBJ2-7 | - | TRBV9 | TRBD2 | TGTGCCAGCAGCCTCGGACTAGCGGGAGCGGACGAGCAGTACTTC | CASSLGLAGADEQYF
TRBJ2-7 | - | TRBV6-1 | - | TGTGCCAGCAGTGCCTGGTACGAGCAGTACTTC | CASSAWYEQYF
TRBJ2-2 | once | TRBV4-1 | - | TGCGCCAGCAGCCATAACAAAATCACCGGGGAGCTGTTTTTT | CASSHNKITGELFF
TRBJ2-3 | - | TRBV6-5 | - | TGTGCCAGCATCCATCTAGCGCTCCTCACAGATACGCAGTATTTT | CASIHLALLTDTQYF
TRBJ2-3 | medium-sized | TRBV6-1 | TRBD1 | TGTGCCAGCAGTGGACCCACAGGGGGGATAGGAGATACGCAGTATTTT | CASSGPTGGIGDTQYF
TRBJ1-5 | - | TRBV5-1 | - | TGCGCCAGCAGCTTGACAGGTGGGATTCAGCCCCAGCATTTT | CASSLTGGIQPQHF
TRBJ2-3 | once | TRBV10-2 | - | TGCGCCAGCAGCCAAGGTTGGGCGCAGTATTTT | CASSQGWAQYF
TRBJ2-7 | - | TRBV10-2 | TRBD2 | TGCGCCAGCAGGGCTAGCGGGTCTTACGAGCAGTACTTC | CASRASGSYEQYF
TRBJ2-7 | - | TRBV10-3 | - | TGTGCCATCAGTGAGCCCAGGCTCTACTACGAGCAGTACTTC | CAISEPRLYYEQYF
TRBJ2-7 | - | TRBV11-2 | - | TGTGCCAGCAGCTTAAATCGCAGGGCCCACGAGCAGTACTTC | CASSLNRRAHEQYF
TRBJ2-7 | - | TRBV7-8 | - | TGTGCCAGCAGCTTAGGGGGCGGTTCCGAGCAGTACTTC | CASSLGGGSEQYF
TRBJ2-4 | few | TRBV4-1 | TRBD2 | TGCGCCAGCAGCCAGGATAGCGGGGGGGCGTTTACCATTCAGTACTTC | CASSQDSGGAFTIQYF